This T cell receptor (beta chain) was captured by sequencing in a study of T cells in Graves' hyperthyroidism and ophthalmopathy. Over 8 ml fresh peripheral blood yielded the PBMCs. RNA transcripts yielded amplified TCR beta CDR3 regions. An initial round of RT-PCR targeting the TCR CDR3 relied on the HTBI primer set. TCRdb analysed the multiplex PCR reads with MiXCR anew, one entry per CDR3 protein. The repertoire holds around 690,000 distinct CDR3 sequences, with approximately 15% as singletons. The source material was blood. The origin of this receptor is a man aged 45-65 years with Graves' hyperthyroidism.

CDR3 DNA sequence: TGTGCCAGTTCTCTAGCGGGATACGCTAGCACAGATACGCAGTATTTT. It yields the protein CASSLAGYASTDTQYF. V gene TRBV19 combines with J gene TRBJ2-3, with 9 bases aligning to TRBD2. Germline loops: CDR1 LNHDA, CDR2 SQIVND (reference sequence). With V trimmed by 8 bases and J by 0 bases, 9 bases remained unmatched. CDR3 size: 16 residues. Based on the CDR3 plus reference TRBV19 and TRBJ2-3, the full variable domain is DGGITQSPKYLFRKEGQNVTLSCEQNLNHDAMYWYRQDPGQGLRLIYYSQIVNDFQKGDIAEGYSVSREKKESFPLTVTSAQKNPTAFYLCASSLAGYASTDTQYFGPGTRLTVL.